The TCR beta chain described here comes from a study of cytomegalovirus exposure and HLA in healthy donors (dated by TCRdb to the late 2010s). For the study in its entirety: In an earlier analysis of under 750 of the donors, approximately 260 Gb of sequence data and 90 million to 120 million unique TCR beta sequences from roughly 190 million T cells were reported. A later analysis re-analyzed previously published TCR beta repertoires from hundreds of donors and added high-resolution HLA genotyping to study TCR occurrence patterns. Four to six DR-DQ haplotypes were handled as single units for association and clustering, since linkage in the cohort was strong. In a later genetic analysis, genome-wide SNP genotypes for about three fifths of the roughly 670 donors were used, and that subset was treated as a discovery cohort. To predict cytomegalovirus infection status, the study combined high-throughput TCR immunosequencing, statistical association of individual TCRs with disease status, and machine learning. Donor age, sex, ethnicity and CMV serostatus were compiled alongside the repertoire data. Of the roughly 400 genotyped donors, roughly 76% were placed in the genetic ancestry cluster associated with self-reported Caucasian donors. On average, approximately 250,000 unique TCR beta nucleotide sequences were sequenced per donor among 350 to 400 genotyped donors of the cohort, with 15% to 20% of those sequences being non-productive. Class I and class II HLA loci were covered by the typing at four-digit resolution. The study used immunosequencing to profile the T cell repertoires of 600 to 850 subjects and linked those repertoires to cytomegalovirus serostatus. In addition to the first cohort of 500 to 850 subjects, a separate validation cohort of 120 different subjects was used. Approximately 300 gigabases of sequencing data and approximately 92 million unique TCR sequences made up an early release that covered about 640 HLA-typed donors. The study aimed to test whether signatures of past pathogen exposure could be identified by cataloging public T cell receptors. An earlier analysis of 587 of the donors applied high-throughput TCR beta sequencing to assess whether each TCR beta V gene segment acted as functional or pseudogenic. Every repertoire in the discovery cohort had been generated on one and the same sequencing platform. Rather than drawing on any new phenotypic data, the later analysis identified candidate immune exposures from TCR beta sequences and the way those sequences occurred across donors. Typing coverage varied by locus: roughly 620-640 donors for A, B, C, DRB1 and DQB1; some 520 for DQA1; about 570 for DPA1; roughly 450 for DPB1. What the authors observed across the whole study: In a later analysis, the rate of TCR association differed among HLA loci, with DRB1 alleles having the most associated TCRs and HLA-C alleles having the fewest. In a later analysis, HLA-associated TCR beta chains showed more clonal expansion and lower generation probabilities than non-associated chains that were equally common. Linkage disequilibrium might explain the correlated functional status among segregating V segments, but an unknown experimental factor could not be excluded. The only immune exposure information available for the cohort was CMV serostatus. Most TCR sequences were observed very rarely across donors, whereas some public TCRs were present in many individuals. Roughly uniform sequencing depth across donors was assumed in presence/absence analyses, although this assumption may not hold. A cluster of highly shared sequence variants was judged likely to be a technical artifact of the sequencing pipeline. Because some donors lacked HLA typing at each locus, the association tests relied only on the typed subset. A total of 150 to 200 TCR beta chains were listed by the study as associated with cytomegalovirus. In both the original and validation cohorts, the classifier was reported to diagnose cytomegalovirus status with high specificity and sensitivity. The 87-base-pair reads could not distinguish some IMGT-functional V segments, including TRBV6-2 and TRBV6-3, so those segments were excluded. Strong co-occurrence of HLA alleles, especially DR and DQ, made assigning TCR associations to individual alleles difficult. The authors suggested that the approach could potentially be extended to other disease states and immunological phenotypes. The cohort was sequenced for TCR beta chains only, and without alpha or paired-chain data the features that could be detected were limited. At a false discovery rate of 0.05, a later analysis linked about 17,000 TCR beta sequences to specific HLA alleles. The earlier analysis of some 560 of the donors excluded 15 to 20 rarely observed V segments, including chromosome 9 orphons, because counts were too low. In vitro tests confirmed that a few of the cytomegalovirus-associated TCR beta chains recognize cytomegalovirus antigens. In a later genetic analysis, a missense DCLRE1C variant was associated with V-gene and J-gene trimming of TCR beta chains, and the association was replicated in an independent cohort. A further reported finding was that TCR beta sequences accurately predicted the HLA-A and HLA-B alleles for most subjects in the first cohort. In a later analysis, several top co-occurrence clusters were reported to appear linked to parvovirus B19, influenza, CMV and Epstein-Barr virus. An earlier analysis of around 540 of the donors showed that most TCR beta V segments appeared in productive rearrangements either about 87% or about 30% of the time, which broadly matched IMGT annotations. According to a later analysis, most CMV-associated TCR beta chains appeared to be HLA-restricted, and the HLA associations seemed to be driven largely by CMV exposure. In a later genetic analysis, fewer N-insertions in productive TCRs were reported among donors in an Asian-associated ancestry cluster than the roughly 700-donor mean.

From its cysteine to its phenylalanine, the CDR3 spans 15 amino acids. Only the CDR3 part of the read is kept: 45 bases, read in frame from the first base. Via the germline V gene, CDR1 is SGHAT and CDR2 FQNNGV. V loses 5 bases, J loses 6 bases, and the germline ends lie 17 bases apart. The library was prepared using the immunoSEQ multiplex PCR assay. A mixture of 60 forward primers for TCR Vbeta segments and 13 reverse primers for TCR Jbeta segments was used in the multiplex PCR. The CDR3 region of rearranged TCR beta genes was amplified from genomic DNA with a multiplex PCR assay. The amplified TCR beta libraries were sequenced on the Illumina HiSeq System as 87-base-pair reads. In the paper's pipeline: In a later analysis, about 80 million unique TCR beta chains were counted across the approximately 640 repertoires, and around 11 million of these chains were shared by at least two donors. A nearest-neighbor algorithm error-corrected the raw reads and collapsed the reads into unique sequences, merging closely related sequences to remove PCR and sequencing errors. CDR3 sequences were aligned to IMGT reference sequences to assign V, D and J gene segments. For a sequence to be retained, a match of at least six nucleotides was required to both a V gene segment and a J gene segment. A rearrangement counted as productive if the CDR3 had no stop codons and remained in frame with V and J, and every other rearrangement counted as non-productive. CDR3 was defined by IMGT convention, running from the second conserved V-encoded cysteine to the conserved J-encoded phenylalanine. The earlier analysis of about 610 of the donors excluded any sequence lacking an unambiguous match to a single V gene segment. An earlier analysis of a few hundred of the donors called V segments functional above 56.7% productive rearrangements and segregating when the between-donor standard deviation exceeded 5%. A statistical classification framework was built to diagnose cytomegalovirus status from the catalog of TCR beta chain sequences. In a later analysis, V and J genes were assigned by comparing TCR nucleotide sequences against IMGT/GENE-DB human TR gene sequences. The TCRdist pipeline was used in a later analysis to assign CDR3 sequences and most-parsimonious VDJ recombination scenarios. A later analysis defined each TCR beta chain by its CDR3 amino acid sequence plus V-gene family, and excluded reads lacking a unique V-gene family. In a later analysis, a few hundred highly shared, low-generation-probability nucleotide sequences were removed to address suspected cross-contamination and a sequencing artifact. For each public chain, a later analysis derived a clonal expansion index from normalized ranks of inferred template counts within each repertoire. In a later analysis, generation probabilities were computed using a VDJ recombination model fitted to out-of-frame rearrangements, and the results were checked against IGoR. Hypergeometric tests were used in a later analysis to score TCR-TCR, TCR-HLA and TCR-CMV co-occurrence, with a repertoire-size bias correction applied to the TCR pairs. A later analysis estimated false discovery rates by permuting HLA or CMV assignments 20 times. In a later analysis, co-occurring TCRs were grouped using DBSCAN, and TCRdist sequence similarity was added for clustering within HLA-allele-positive subsets. Repertoires with fewer than 30,000 or more than 120,000 public chains were left out of co-occurrence clustering, as were about 5 repertoires with anomalous nucleotide sharing. The source is immuneACCESS, and TCRdb retained only in-frame sequences with V and J called. Part of the clones is not carried over; for the studies checked, unresolved V genes explain less than half of this, and the remainder is unexplained. V and J calls and clone size are given by that table; D and trimming were obtained from the DNA. The sample yields fewer than 150,000 clones; over 60% were counted once. The ten largest clones take up 4.9% of the sample.

The cohort was made up of approximately 700 healthy bone marrow donors. At the time of sampling, every cohort member was nominally healthy, though immune exposures that went unrecorded were likely present. The donor tested CMV seronegative, placing the donor among the roughly 400 seronegative members of the cohort. A peripheral blood sample was collected from each donor, and TCR beta sequencing was performed on peripheral blood mononuclear cells. The Qiagen DNeasy Blood Extraction Kit was used to extract genomic DNA from the blood cell samples. A note on this clone: The clone's antigen remains unknown. No much larger clone exists at a distance of one base, and base qualities are not known.

The source is a woman aged 45 to 65 in good health and CMV-seronegative. Material for sequencing was PBMCs. The rearrangement joined TRBV11-2 to TRBJ2-1; a tentative D call is TRBD2 (7 bases match). The sequenced DNA is TGTGCCAGCAGCCACGGGGGCGGGGGTACCAATGAGCAGTTCTTC. Translated, this gives CASSHGGGGTNEQFF. The CDR3 plus the reference TRBV11-2 and TRBJ2-1 genes for the other parts give the full variable domain: EAGVAQSPRYKIIEKRQSVAFWCNPISGHATLYWYQQILGQGPKLLIQFQNNGVVDDSQLPKDRFSAERLKGVDSTLKIQPAKLEDSAVYLCASSHGGGGTNEQFFGPGTRLTVL.